Listed here are 23 T cell receptor beta chains from one sample, sequenced in a study of T cell responses to AZD1222 COVID-19 vaccine. TCRdb's table, derived via immunoSEQ multiplex PCR, lists solely in-frame clones and lacks some. The table lists 84,000 or so clones, approximately 89% of them singletons, with 16% in the top ten. Here the sequenced sample was peripheral blood, taken on day 0 of AZD1222 vaccination. The receptors were gathered from an adult in good health.

The chain joins TRBV12-3 or TRBV12-4 to TRBJ2-7, with a possible D match to TRBD1 (6 bases). The CDR3 is 13 residues long. Deletions cut 6 bases from V and 1 base from J, with 10 bases between. The CDR3 reads CASSRGGSYEQYF. The CDR3 DNA reads TGTGCCAGCAGCCGAGGGGGATCCTACGAGCAGTACTTC.

A note on this clone: The junction differs from germline at one of its ends, possibly a read error. The chain carries TRBV7-7 and TRBJ2-5; 7 bases are shared with TRBD1. CDR1 is SSHAT and CDR2 is FNYEAQ in the germline V gene (reference sequence). This CDR3 has 13 amino acids. The DNA of the CDR3 is TGTGCTAGCAGCTCGGGACAGTTAGAGACCCAGTACTTC. Protein: CASSSGQLETQYF.

The J gene is TRBJ2-7, the V gene TRBV4-1, with unresolved D. The V gene's germline CDR1 is MGHRA and CDR2 YSYEKL. V lost 0 bases and J 0 bases, leaving 9 bases between the germline ends. This CDR3 comprises 15 residues. The CDR3: CASSQDQRGSYEQYF. CDR3 in DNA: TGCGCCAGCAGCCAAGATCAGCGTGGCTCCTACGAGCAGTACTTC.

The V gene is TRBV6-5, the J gene TRBJ2-7; TRBD1 or TRBD2 may be the D gene (6 bases each). Germline lookup yields CDR1 MNHEY and CDR2 SVGAGI. This CDR3 comprises 13 residues. Trimming took off 6 bases at V and 2 bases at J, with 11 bases between the two ends. CDR3 in amino acids: CASRGGRAYEQYF. In DNA form, the CDR3 reads TGTGCCAGCAGGGGGGGCAGGGCCTACGAGCAGTACTTC.

In this sample, this clone turned up a few times. The chain combines TRBV2 with TRBJ1-1, with 9 bases identical to TRBD1. The J segment lost 5 bases and the V segment lost 4 bases, leaving 5 bases of the junction unmatched. CDR3 length: 14 residues. Per germline, CDR1 SNHLY and CDR2 FYNNEI. This chain's CDR3 is CASSGGTGRTEAFF. Here the CDR3 DNA reads TGTGCCAGCAGTGGCGGGACAGGGCGTACTGAAGCTTTCTTT.

The CDR3 loop is CASSLATGYTEAFF. CDR3 in DNA: TGTGCCAGCAGCTTGGCGACAGGGTACACTGAAGCTTTCTTT. This sequence joins TRBV5-4 and TRBJ1-1; 7 bases line up with TRBD1. The CDR3 contains 14 residues. Germline V gene lookup returns CDR1 SGHNT and CDR2 YYREEE (reference sequence). Unmatched junction bases numbered 2, after V lost 0 bases and J lost 3 bases.

CDR3 protein: CASSQWGQLNTEAFF. The CDR3 nucleotides read TGCGCCAGCAGCCAATGGGGGCAGCTGAACACTGAAGCTTTCTTT. The chain joins TRBV4-1 to TRBJ1-1; a weak D match, TRBD1 (6 bases). Germline V gives CDR1 MGHRA, CDR2 YSYEKL. Trimming pared 2 bases from V and 0 bases from J, leaving 10 bases between. The CDR3 is 15 amino acids.

CDR3 in amino acids: CASSETGGSYNEQFF. The CDR3 DNA sequence: TGTGCCAGCAGTGAAACAGGGGGCAGCTACAATGAGCAGTTCTTC. V usage is TRBV6-1 and J usage is TRBJ2-1; 9 bases align to TRBD1. Germline V gene lookup returns CDR1 MNHNS and CDR2 SASEGT. V trimming: 2 bases; J trimming: 3 bases; junction bases outside the gene matches: 2. The CDR3 contains 15 residues.

V is TRBV7-5 and J is TRBJ2-7; TRBD1 is the table's D call and was not checked against the DNA. TRBV7-5 is a listed pseudogene. The CDR3 runs 15 residues. Written as DNA, the CDR3 is TGTGCCAGAAGCTCCCGACAGGGGCCGACCTACGAGCAGTACTTC. Translation: CARSSRQGPTYEQYF.

This chain joins TRBV11-3 and TRBJ2-2, with 8 bases that match TRBD1. The V segment lost 5 bases and the J segment 6 bases; nucleotides outside the gene matches: 14. The CDR3 is 17 residues long. CDR1 and CDR2 (germline): SGHNT, YENEEA. CDR3 nucleotides: TGTGCCAGCAGCCCTTCCCGGGCCAGGGGGCGCGCCGGGGAGCTGTTTTTT. Protein sequence: CASSPSRARGRAGELFF. Looking up the rest from reference TRBV11-3 and TRBJ2-2 gives the full variable domain: EAGVVQSPRYKIIEKKQPVAFWCNPISGHNTLYWYLQNLGQGPELLIRYENEEAVDDSQLPKDRFSAERLKGVDSTLKIQPAELGDSAVYLCASSPSRARGRAGELFFGEGSRLTVL.

J is TRBJ2-5 and V is TRBV6-2 or TRBV6-3; 11 bases agree with TRBD1. The CDR3 consists of 15 residues. V lost 6 bases, J lost 4 bases, and 7 bases stayed unmatched. Germline lookup yields CDR1 MNHEY and CDR2 SVGEGT. The CDR3 coding sequence is TGTGCCAGCAGGCCTGGACAGGGGGCATCAGAGACCCAGTACTTC. This sequence encodes CASRPGQGASETQYF.

The J gene is TRBJ2-1, the V gene TRBV10-3; no clear D gene. The germline V and J ends were trimmed by 10 bases and 6 bases, with 19 bases remaining between them. Germline loops: CDR1 ENHRY, CDR2 SYGVKD. The CDR3 is made up of 14 amino acids. CDR3 loop: CATWDVGSPNEQFF. CDR3 DNA: TGTGCCACATGGGATGTGGGAAGTCCCAATGAGCAGTTCTTC.

This CDR3 reads CASSRLDRSNQPQHF. In DNA form, the CDR3 reads TGTGCCAGCAGCAGATTAGACAGGAGCAATCAGCCCCAGCATTTT. V is TRBV5-6 and J is TRBJ1-5; possibly TRBD1 for D (6 bases). Per the germline V gene, CDR1 is SGHDT and CDR2 is YYEEEE. V was clipped by 4 bases and J by 1 base, with 12 bases between them. This CDR3 is built from 15 residues.

This sequence joins TRBV5-1 and TRBJ2-3; D may be TRBD1 (6 bases). V lost 1 base to trimming and J lost 5 bases, with 14 bases between them. Germline lookup yields CDR1 SGHRS and CDR2 YFSETQ. This CDR3 is built from 15 residues. The DNA for the CDR3 is TGCGCCAGCAGCTTGTTGGGGGCATCCGAAGATACGCAGTATTTT. The encoded protein is CASSLLGASEDTQYF.

CDR3 sequence: CASSFSQDNSPLHF. In DNA form, the CDR3 reads TGTGCCAGCAGTTTCTCCCAGGACAATTCACCCCTCCACTTT. This chain connects TRBV27 to TRBJ1-6, with D uncertain. CDR3 length: 14 residues. In germline, CDR1 is MNHEY, CDR2 SMNVEV (reference sequence). Trimming left V 3 bases short and J 7 bases short, with 10 bases between.

The chain combines TRBV18 with TRBJ2-7; 7 bases are shared with TRBD2. The junction had 2 bases not matched to a gene; V was cut back by 2 bases and J by 4 bases. The CDR3 has 13 residues. Germline V lookup: CDR1 KGHSH, CDR2 LQKENI. Written as DNA, the CDR3 is TGTGCCAGCTCACCAGGGACTACATACGAGCAGTACTTC. Amino acids: CASSPGTTYEQYF.

The chain carries TRBV5-4 and TRBJ2-7, with D possibly matching TRBD1 (5 bases). CDR1 and CDR2 from the germline V gene are SGHNT and YYREEE (reference sequence). V lost 3 bases and J lost 2, with 12 bases in between. This CDR3 comprises 14 residues. The CDR3: CASSYGADTYEQYF. The CDR3 DNA follows: TGTGCCAGCAGCTATGGGGCAGACACCTACGAGCAGTACTTC.

V gene TRBV28 combines with J gene TRBJ1-4; 10 nucleotides line up with TRBD1. This CDR3 contains 14 residues. Unmatched junction bases numbered 4, after V lost 5 bases and J lost 7 bases. CDR1 and CDR2 from the germline V gene are MDHEN and SYDVKM. The CDR3 nucleotides are TGTGCCAGCAGTACGACAGGGGGCTTTGAAAAACTGTTTTTT. Its translation is CASSTTGGFEKLFF. The full variable domain, in which reference TRBV28 and TRBJ1-4 provide the parts outside the CDR3, is DVKVTQSSRYLVKRTGEKVFLECVQDMDHENMFWYRQDPGLGLRLIYFSYDVKMKEKGDIPEGYSVSREKKERFSLILESASTNQTSMYLCASSTTGGFEKLFFGSGTQLSVL.

The chain is built from TRBV7-9 and TRBJ1-3; no reliable D call. The CDR3 totals 13 residues. V was pared by 1 base and J by 3 bases, with 4 bases between. CDR1 and CDR2 from the germline V gene are SEHNR and FQNEAQ (reference sequence). CDR3 nucleotides: TGTGCCAGCAGCTTAGTAGATGGAAACACCATATATTTT. This encodes CASSLVDGNTIYF.

This clone has more than one count but fewer than ten. The rearrangement joins TRBV7-9 to TRBJ2-2; D remains unclear. V gave up 1 base and J gave up 0 bases, with 9 bases separating them. CDR3 length: 16 residues. Per germline, CDR1 SEHNR and CDR2 FQNEAQ (reference sequence). The CDR3 sequence is CASSLGTDTNTGELFF. The CDR3, as DNA: TGTGCCAGCAGCTTAGGAACGGATACGAACACCGGGGAGCTGTTTTTT.

The CDR3 DNA reads as TGTGCCAGCAGCTTAGGGTGGGCAGGGTCGTACGAGCAGTACTTC. It encodes CASSLGWAGSYEQYF. This rearrangement joins TRBV7-2 to TRBJ2-7; the D gene is possibly TRBD1 (5 bases). Germline loops: CDR1 SGHTA, CDR2 FQGNSA. This CDR3 comprises 15 residues. The ends were cut back, 1 base at V and 4 bases at J, with 14 bases in the middle.

This sequence joins TRBV5-1 and TRBJ2-7, with 9 bases matching TRBD1. Germline-derived CDR1 and CDR2 are SGHRS and YFSETQ. The CDR3 length is 15 residues. Trimming took 6 bases from V and 1 from J; bases not matched to a gene: 8. The CDR3 coding sequence is TGCGCCAGCAACAGAGGGACAGGGAATTCCTACGAGCAGTACTTC. It codes for CASNRGTGNSYEQYF.

The chain has TRBV9 and TRBJ1-6, with 9 bases matching TRBD1. Germline CDR1 reads SGDLS; CDR2 reads YYNGEE. V shed 4 bases, J shed 7 bases, and the junction held 9 bases outside the gene matches. The CDR3 runs to 16 residues. The CDR3 sequence is CASSTEPGTGNSPLHF. In DNA, the CDR3 is TGTGCCAGCAGCACCGAACCTGGGACAGGGAATTCACCCCTCCACTTT.